This T cell receptor beta chain was identified during a study of blood T cell repertoires in COVID-19. Looking at the study overall: The United States, Italy and Spain supplied acute and convalescent COVID-19 samples. T cells, B-cell-depleted T cells, or PBMCs supplied cDNA or gDNA.

Profiling relied on immunoSEQ multiplex PCR, and the TCRdb table lists in-frame clones only, not all of them. The table has 90,000 to 110,000 clones, roughly 80% seen once. This clone appeared a single time. The V segment lost 5 bases and the J segment 5 bases; nucleotides outside the gene matches: 7. This CDR3 region has 13 residues. Germline CDR1 reads GTSNPN; CDR2 reads SVGIG (reference sequence). This TCR derives from a woman in her seventies with acute or convalescent COVID-19. The sample comprised peripheral blood. This chain uses TRBV30 with TRBJ2-7, with TRBD2 matching over 9 bases. The CDR3 DNA follows: TGTGCCTGGGGGCAGCGGGGGGACCACGAGCAGTACTTC. Translating it yields CAWGQRGDHEQYF.